This T cell receptor beta chain was identified during a study of control samples from healthy donors and cancer patients. This clone has a handful of counts. Libraries were prepared by immunoSEQ multiplex PCR; TCRdb keeps only in-frame clonotypes and omits some of them. The table shows about 120,000 clones, with 87% occurring only once. Germline V gene data show CDR1 as ENHRY and CDR2 as SYGVKD. CDR3 size: 16 residues. The junction had 11 bases not matched to a gene; V was cut back by 10 bases and J by 1 base. The TCR originated in a man between 40 and 49 years old in good health. This rearrangement joins TRBV10-3 to TRBJ2-3, with 10 bases identical to TRBD1. The sequencing sample was made of blood. CDR3 DNA sequence: TGTGCCACTGGCGGGGACAGGGGCCGGGGCACAGATACGCAGTATTTT. This gives the protein CATGGDRGRGTDTQYF.